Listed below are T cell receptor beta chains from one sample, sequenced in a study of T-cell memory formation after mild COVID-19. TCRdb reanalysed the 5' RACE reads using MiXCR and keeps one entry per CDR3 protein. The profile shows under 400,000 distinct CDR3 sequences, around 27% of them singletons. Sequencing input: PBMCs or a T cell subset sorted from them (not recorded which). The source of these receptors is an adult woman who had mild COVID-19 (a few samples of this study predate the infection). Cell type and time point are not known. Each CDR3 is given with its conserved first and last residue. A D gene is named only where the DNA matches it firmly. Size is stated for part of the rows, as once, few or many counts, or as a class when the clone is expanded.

DNA: TGTGCCACCAGCAAGATGGCGGGGGCCGCCACCGGGGAGCTGTTTTTT
CDR3: CATSKMAGAATGELFF
J: TRBJ2-2
D: .
V: TRBV15
size: few

DNA: TGTGCCAGCAGCCAATGGACGCCGAACACAGATACGCAGTATTTT
CDR3: CASSQWTPNTDTQYF
J: TRBJ2-3
D: .
V: TRBV7-2
size: .

DNA: TGCGCCAGCAGCCAAGATCCCGGGGGCAGGCATGAAAAACTGTTTTTT
CDR3: CASSQDPGGRHEKLFF
J: TRBJ1-4
D: .
V: TRBV4-3
size: few

DNA: TGTGCCAGCAACTCAGGGTTCGAGCAGTACTTC
CDR3: CASNSGFEQYF
J: TRBJ2-7
D: .
V: TRBV7-2
size: .

DNA: TGTGCCAGCTCACCAGGGAGCCAAACATATGGCTACACCTTC
CDR3: CASSPGSQTYGYTF
J: TRBJ1-2
D: .
V: TRBV18
size: .

DNA: TGTGCCAGCAGCCGTCGCCTGGGATACGAGCAGTACTTC
CDR3: CASSRRLGYEQYF
J: TRBJ2-7
D: .
V: TRBV12-3/TRBV12-4
size: .

DNA: TGTGCCAGCAGCTTGGGACATCGTGAGCCCCAGCATTTT
CDR3: CASSLGHREPQHF
J: TRBJ1-5
D: .
V: TRBV5-5
size: .

DNA: TGCAGTGCTCGACAGGGGAACTACGACAATGAGCAGTTCTTC
CDR3: CSARQGNYDNEQFF
J: TRBJ2-1
D: TRBD1
V: TRBV20-1
size: .

DNA: TGCGCCAGCAGCTTGGGGGACGGGGAAGCTTTCTTT
CDR3: CASSLGDGEAFF
J: TRBJ1-1
D: .
V: TRBV5-1
size: .

DNA: TGTGCCAGCAGCGTAGGTACAGCCCCCTACGAGCAGTACTTC
CDR3: CASSVGTAPYEQYF
J: TRBJ2-7
D: .
V: TRBV9
size: .

DNA: TGCAGTTTTACACAGGGAGTCTCTGGAAACACCATATATTTT
CDR3: CSFTQGVSGNTIYF
J: TRBJ1-3
D: .
V: TRBV20-1
size: once

DNA: TGTGCCAGCAGCAAGACAGGGGACCACGAGCAGTACTTC
CDR3: CASSKTGDHEQYF
J: TRBJ2-7
D: TRBD1
V: TRBV6-6
size: .

DNA: TGTGCCAGCAGCTGGGGACCTAGGGGCAAGGAAAAACTGTTTTTT
CDR3: CASSWGPRGKEKLFF
J: TRBJ1-4
D: .
V: TRBV5-6
size: few

DNA: TGTGCCAGCAGCTTTAGTCAGGGGGCAGGTAATGAGCAGTTCTTC
CDR3: CASSFSQGAGNEQFF
J: TRBJ2-1
D: TRBD1
V: TRBV5-4
size: .

DNA: TGCAGTGCTAGTCGGGGGGCAGCTCTTGGTGGGAATGAGCAGTTCTTC
CDR3: CSASRGAALGGNEQFF
J: TRBJ2-1
D: .
V: TRBV20-1
size: few

DNA: TGTGCCAGCAGCCAGGGACTAGCGGGAGGGCCAGAGCAGTTCTTC
CDR3: CASSQGLAGGPEQFF
J: TRBJ2-1
D: TRBD2
V: TRBV2
size: .

DNA: TGTGCCAGCAGCCCGACTAGCGGGGACTACAATGAGCAGTTCTTC
CDR3: CASSPTSGDYNEQFF
J: TRBJ2-1
D: TRBD2
V: TRBV6-4
size: .

DNA: TGCAGTGCCCGTGAACAGGGGGCAAGGGCTGAAGCTTTCTTT
CDR3: CSAREQGARAEAFF
J: TRBJ1-1
D: TRBD1
V: TRBV20-1
size: few

DNA: TGCGCCAGCAGCCAAGGGGGTTTACTGGACACTGAAGCTTTCTTT
CDR3: CASSQGGLLDTEAFF
J: TRBJ1-1
D: .
V: TRBV4-3
size: .

DNA: TGTGCCACTCGACTAGCGGGGGGCCGAGATACGCAGTATTTT
CDR3: CATRLAGGRDTQYF
J: TRBJ2-3
D: TRBD2
V: TRBV6-1
size: .

DNA: TGTGCCAGCAGCTTCGATGGAGCAGCGACAGATACGCAGTATTTT
CDR3: CASSFDGAATDTQYF
J: TRBJ2-3
D: .
V: TRBV7-9
size: .

DNA: TGTGCCAGCAGCTTAGCTCTGGACACCGGGGAGCTGTTTTTT
CDR3: CASSLALDTGELFF
J: TRBJ2-2
D: .
V: TRBV7-6
size: .

DNA: TGTGCCAGCAGTCCGAGAACGAGGGATGAAAAACTGTTTTTT
CDR3: CASSPRTRDEKLFF
J: TRBJ1-4
D: .
V: TRBV5-8
size: few

DNA: TGTGCCATGATCCTTGGGCGGGGGACTTTTTTC
CDR3: CAMILGRGTFF
J: TRBJ2-7
D: TRBD2
V: TRBV9
size: many

DNA: TGTGCCAGTTCTTCTCAACAGGGATCTGGAAACACCATATATTTT
CDR3: CASSSQQGSGNTIYF
J: TRBJ1-3
D: .
V: TRBV19
size: few

DNA: TGTGCCAGCAGTGACTCAACTAGCGGGAGTGAGCAGTTCTTC
CDR3: CASSDSTSGSEQFF
J: TRBJ2-1
D: TRBD2
V: TRBV25-1
size: few

DNA: TGTGCCAGCAGTTTATTAGCGAGGGGGGTATCCCATGAACAGGGTGAAGCTTTCTTT
CDR3: CASSLLARGVSHEQGEAFF
J: TRBJ1-1
D: .
V: TRBV12-3/TRBV12-4
size: few

DNA: TGTGCCAGCTCTCCGCCCTTTTCCTACAATGAGCAGTTCTTC
CDR3: CASSPPFSYNEQFF
J: TRBJ2-1
D: .
V: TRBV6-5
size: .

DNA: TGCGCCAGTTCCCTAGCGGGAGATAGCGAGCAGTACTTC
CDR3: CASSLAGDSEQYF
J: TRBJ2-7
D: TRBD2
V: TRBV4-3
size: few

DNA: TGTGCCAGCAGTTACTCGAGGTCCCAAGAGACCCAGTACTTC
CDR3: CASSYSRSQETQYF
J: TRBJ2-5
D: .
V: TRBV6-5
size: few

DNA: TGCGCCAGCAGCCAAGATTACCGAGACAATGAGCAGTTCTTC
CDR3: CASSQDYRDNEQFF
J: TRBJ2-1
D: .
V: TRBV4-3
size: .

DNA: TGTGCCAGCAGCGACATTCGGGGGACCTACGAGCAGTACTTC
CDR3: CASSDIRGTYEQYF
J: TRBJ2-7
D: .
V: TRBV7-6
size: few

DNA: TGCGCCAGCAGCGCGGGGACGGCGGGCTACGAGCAGTACTTC
CDR3: CASSAGTAGYEQYF
J: TRBJ2-7
D: .
V: TRBV5-1
size: many

DNA: TGCAGTGCTGGGGCCGGGACTAGCGGGAGAGGTTTGGAGCAGTACTTC
CDR3: CSAGAGTSGRGLEQYF
J: TRBJ2-7
D: TRBD2
V: TRBV20-1
size: .

DNA: TGCGCCAGCAGCCGCCCACTAGCCAGAGAGACCCAGTACTTC
CDR3: CASSRPLARETQYF
J: TRBJ2-5
D: .
V: TRBV4-1
size: .

DNA: TGTGCCAGCAGTTTAATGGCGGGGGGGATAGATACGCAGTATTTT
CDR3: CASSLMAGGIDTQYF
J: TRBJ2-3
D: TRBD2
V: TRBV12-3/TRBV12-4
size: few

DNA: TGCAGCGCCAAGGGCGGGAGTACAGATACGCAGTATTTT
CDR3: CSAKGGSTDTQYF
J: TRBJ2-3
D: TRBD2
V: TRBV29-1
size: once

DNA: TGTGCCAGCAGCTTATCAGGGGGCGAGTACAATGAGCAGTTCTTC
CDR3: CASSLSGGEYNEQFF
J: TRBJ2-1
D: TRBD1
V: TRBV7-9
size: few

DNA: TGCGCCAGCAGCCCACAGGGAGGCGCATGGGAAAAACTGTTTTTT
CDR3: CASSPQGGAWEKLFF
J: TRBJ1-4
D: .
V: TRBV5-1
size: few

DNA: TGTGCCAGCAGCTTAGTAGAGGCTATCCAAGAGACCCAGTACTTC
CDR3: CASSLVEAIQETQYF
J: TRBJ2-5
D: .
V: TRBV7-8
size: .

DNA: TGCGCCAGCAGCCAACGCCCACGGACAGGGACAGATACGCAGTATTTT
CDR3: CASSQRPRTGTDTQYF
J: TRBJ2-3
D: TRBD1
V: TRBV4-3
size: .

DNA: TGTGCCAGCATCCCCCCCGGGGGTCCCAATGAGCAGTTCTTC
CDR3: CASIPPGGPNEQFF
J: TRBJ2-1
D: .
V: TRBV7-6
size: few

DNA: TGTGCCAGCAGCTCTAGGACAGGGCTGTTGAACGAGCAGTACTTC
CDR3: CASSSRTGLLNEQYF
J: TRBJ2-7
D: TRBD1
V: TRBV7-9
size: .

DNA: TGCGCCAGCAGCCAAGATAGGACAGATACGCAGTATTTT
CDR3: CASSQDRTDTQYF
J: TRBJ2-3
D: .
V: TRBV4-3
size: once

DNA: TGCGCCAGCAGCCTCCCAAGAGGGGGAGTGGTATCCTACGAGCAGTACTTC
CDR3: CASSLPRGGVVSYEQYF
J: TRBJ2-7
D: .
V: TRBV5-1
size: few

DNA: TGTGCCAGCAGCCAAGGTCTTGGCGAGCAGTACTTC
CDR3: CASSQGLGEQYF
J: TRBJ2-7
D: .
V: TRBV3-1
size: .

DNA: TGTGCCACCAGCAGAGATCTCTACACGGGAGGAGTAGGTGAGCAGTTCTTC
CDR3: CATSRDLYTGGVGEQFF
J: TRBJ2-1
D: TRBD2
V: TRBV15
size: few

DNA: TGTGCCAGCAGCTTAACTCCCAGCTCCTACGAGCAGTACTTC
CDR3: CASSLTPSSYEQYF
J: TRBJ2-7
D: .
V: TRBV7-9
size: .

DNA: TGCAGTGCCCCCTCAAGTGAAGAGACCCAGTACTTC
CDR3: CSAPSSEETQYF
J: TRBJ2-5
D: .
V: TRBV20-1
size: .

DNA: TGCGCCAGCAGCCAAGAGTATATATCGCGGGGAAAGCAGTACTTC
CDR3: CASSQEYISRGKQYF
J: TRBJ2-7
D: .
V: TRBV4-3
size: .

DNA: TGTGCCAGCAGCCGGGGGGGCGAGCAGTACTTC
CDR3: CASSRGGEQYF
J: TRBJ2-7
D: TRBD2
V: TRBV3-1
size: many

DNA: TGTGCCAGCAGCATGGGACTCCCAGGAGGCACTAATGAAAAACTGTTTTTT
CDR3: CASSMGLPGGTNEKLFF
J: TRBJ1-4
D: .
V: TRBV11-3
size: .